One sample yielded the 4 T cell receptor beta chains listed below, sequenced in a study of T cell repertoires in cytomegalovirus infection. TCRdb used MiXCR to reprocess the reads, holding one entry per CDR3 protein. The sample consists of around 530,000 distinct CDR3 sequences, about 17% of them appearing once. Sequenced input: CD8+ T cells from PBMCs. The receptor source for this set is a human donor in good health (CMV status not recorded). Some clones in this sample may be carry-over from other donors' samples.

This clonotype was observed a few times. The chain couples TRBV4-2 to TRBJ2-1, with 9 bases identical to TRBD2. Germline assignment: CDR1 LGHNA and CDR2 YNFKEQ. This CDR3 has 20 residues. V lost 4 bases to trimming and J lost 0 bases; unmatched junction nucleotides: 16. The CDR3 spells CASSRTDSRTSASSYNEQFF. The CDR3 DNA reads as TGTGCCAGCAGCCGCACCGATAGTAGGACTAGCGCAAGCTCCTACAATGAGCAGTTCTTC.

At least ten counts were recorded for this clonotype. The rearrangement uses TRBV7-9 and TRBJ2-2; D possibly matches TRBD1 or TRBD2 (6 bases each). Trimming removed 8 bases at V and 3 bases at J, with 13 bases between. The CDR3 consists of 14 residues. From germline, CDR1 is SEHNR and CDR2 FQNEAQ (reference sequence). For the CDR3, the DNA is TGTGCCAGCGGTTGGGGGGCCCACACCGGGGAGCTGTTTTTT. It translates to CASGWGAHTGELFF.

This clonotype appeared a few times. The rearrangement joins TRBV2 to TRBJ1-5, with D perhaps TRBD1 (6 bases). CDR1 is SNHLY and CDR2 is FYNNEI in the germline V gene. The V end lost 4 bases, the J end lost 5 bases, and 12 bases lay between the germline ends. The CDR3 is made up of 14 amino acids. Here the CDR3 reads CASSARDNDQPQHF. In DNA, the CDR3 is TGTGCCAGCAGTGCCCGGGACAACGATCAGCCCCAGCATTTT. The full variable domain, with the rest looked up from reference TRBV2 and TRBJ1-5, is EPEVTQTPSHQVTQMGQEVILRCVPISNHLYFYWYRQILGQKVEFLVSFYNNEISEKSEIFDDQFSVERPDGSNFTLKIRSTKLEDSAMYFCASSARDNDQPQHFGDGTRLSIL.

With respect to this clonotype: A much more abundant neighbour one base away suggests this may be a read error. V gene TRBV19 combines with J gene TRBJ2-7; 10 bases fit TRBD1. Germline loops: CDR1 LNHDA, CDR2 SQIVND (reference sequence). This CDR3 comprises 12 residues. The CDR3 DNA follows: TGTGCCGCCGGGACAGGGGAGTACGAGCCGTACTTC. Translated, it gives CAAGTGEYEPYF.